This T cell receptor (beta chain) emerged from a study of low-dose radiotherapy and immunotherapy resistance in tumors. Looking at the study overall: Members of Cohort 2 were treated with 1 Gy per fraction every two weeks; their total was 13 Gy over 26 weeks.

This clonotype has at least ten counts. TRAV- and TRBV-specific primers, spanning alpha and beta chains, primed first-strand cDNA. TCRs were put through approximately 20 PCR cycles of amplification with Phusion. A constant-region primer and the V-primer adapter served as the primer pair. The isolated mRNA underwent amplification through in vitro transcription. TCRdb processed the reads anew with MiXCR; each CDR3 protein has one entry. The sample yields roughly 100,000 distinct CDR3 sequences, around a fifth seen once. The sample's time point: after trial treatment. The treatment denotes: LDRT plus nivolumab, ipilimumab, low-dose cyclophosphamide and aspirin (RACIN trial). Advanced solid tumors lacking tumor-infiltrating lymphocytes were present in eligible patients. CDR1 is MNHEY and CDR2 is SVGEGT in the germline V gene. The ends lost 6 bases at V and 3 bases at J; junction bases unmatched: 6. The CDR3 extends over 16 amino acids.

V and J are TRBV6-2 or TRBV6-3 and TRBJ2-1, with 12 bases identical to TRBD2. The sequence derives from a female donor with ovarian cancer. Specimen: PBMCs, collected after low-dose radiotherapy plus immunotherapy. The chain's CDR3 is CASSPRLAGVYNEQFF. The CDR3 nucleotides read TGTGCCAGCAGCCCTCGACTAGCGGGGGTCTACAATGAGCAGTTCTTC.